The rows below give T cell receptor beta chains drawn from one sample of a study of T cell changes during pregnancy in multiple sclerosis. The assay was immunoSEQ multiplex PCR, and TCRdb's table has in-frame clones only and misses some. The sample holds some 41,000 clones, approximately 90% seen once. The specimen was CD4+ T cells from peripheral blood mononuclear cells, collected after pregnancy. The receptors derive from a female donor with multiple sclerosis, enrolled in a pregnancy study. The conserved cysteine and the conserved F or W are not part of the CDR3 here.

v_gene	len	j_gene	CDR3aa
TRBV6-6	12	TRBJ2-2	ASSYTGGTGELF
TRBV28	12	TRBJ1-2	ASSQGQGAGGYT
TRBV4-1	13	TRBJ1-2	ASSLRSSGGNGYT
TRBV19	12	TRBJ1-5	ASSLDRRGQPQH
TRBV7-9	12	TRBJ2-7	ASSRDRGRYEQY
TRBV5-1	13	TRBJ2-1	ASSWTAGVNNEQF
TRBV5-4	13	TRBJ1-1	ASSPTLGEGTEAF
TRBV7-2	14	TRBJ1-1	ASSLGTGGVPTWAF
TRBV5-4	11	TRBJ1-2	ASNLGQDYGYT
TRBV29-1	9	TRBJ2-1	SVYGGAEQF
TRBV25-1	12	TRBJ1-1	ASSETGTGRRAF
TRBV2	11	TRBJ2-3	ASRRDFTDTQY
TRBV6-4	13	TRBJ2-1	ASSGSTSGRYEQF
TRBV6-6	12	TRBJ2-7	ASSFGTGLYEQY
TRBV5-1	12	TRBJ2-7	ASSLLGGSYEQY
TRBV6-6	14	TRBJ2-1	ASSFPTSGRNNEQF
TRBV19	17	TRBJ2-1	ASSTDLRLAGGPSDEQF
TRBV1	14	TRBJ2-5	TSSQPGGRRQETQY
TRBV2	13	TRBJ2-7	ASSPGTSSGGKQY
TRBV28	12	TRBJ1-5	ASSLGTKTQPQH